The present entry profiles one T cell receptor beta chain with its context. The antigen it recognizes is unknown. Base-call qualities are not available, and no considerably larger clone is one nucleotide away. The sample is drawn from a study of blood T cell repertoires in COVID-19 (dated by TCRdb to 2020 to 2021). Looking at the study overall: Samples from collaborators originated in the United States, Italy and Spain and spanned both the acute and convalescent phases of COVID-19. A freely available public database, intended as a resource for researchers studying the immune response to SARS-CoV-2, is where the repertoires were released. Deeply sampled blood TCRbeta repertoires from subjects exposed to, actively infected with, or recovered from COVID-19 were included in the dataset. The sample metadata nearly always contained a de-identified subject ID, COVID-19 status, age in years and sex. HLA class I and class II types, where available, came from metadata supplied by the sample provider rather than from assay-based typing. The material from the prospective study consisted of cDNA or gDNA derived from T cells, B-cell-depleted T cells, or PBMCs. Samples were obtained from the ongoing ImmuneRACE study (first 160 participants) and from approximately 1,200 subjects provided by 6 global collaborators. Summary of the overall study and its limitations: How much clinical and demographic metadata was included differed by source and by participant, and the metadata was provided uncurated.

The collaborating institutions used their own protocols to collect whole blood in K2EDTA tubes. Collaborator samples were shipped for TCRbeta analysis as frozen whole blood, isolated PBMCs, or DNA extracted from either sample type. Its CDR3 holds 15 amino acids, cysteine through phenylalanine. CDR3 DNA is the only sequence kept; it has 45 bases, read in frame from the first base. The CDR1 and CDR2 encoded by the germline V gene are SGHAT and FQNNGV. Trimming leaves V shorter by 1 base and J shorter by 2 bases, with the junction holding 5 bases beyond the gene matches. The immunoSEQ Assay, a bias-controlled multiplex PCR, was used to amplify TCRbeta CDR3 regions from genomic DNA. As for the authors' bioinformatics: The number of nucleated cells in each sample was estimated by amplification of reference gene primers within the assay. To quantify the absolute abundance of each unique TCRbeta CDR3 rearrangement, sequence reads were collapsed and filtered. For each sample, productive Simpson clonality was calculated as the square root of Simpson's diversity index over productive rearrangements. The clones in this table, taken by TCRdb from immuneACCESS, are in-frame only. Not every clone is retained; where verified, under half of the shortfall comes from an unresolved V gene, and the cause of the rest is unknown. The DNA was the basis for D and trimming; V, J and clone size are from that table. Within this sample are roughly 70,000 clones, with 85% to 90% of them counted one time only. The top ten clones comprise less than 7.5% of the sample.

This TCR came from an elderly woman with active COVID-19. This chain is built from TRBV11-2 and TRBJ2-7, with 7 bases in between that match TRBD2. Sample: peripheral blood. The DNA is TGTGCCAGCAGCTTAGGTTGGGAGGGCACCTACGAGCAGTACTTC. This gives the protein CASSLGWEGTYEQYF.